This TCR beta chain was found in a study of beta chain features in type 1 diabetes. General study results and limits: In every one of the four CD4+ subsets, TCRB CDR3s were moderately but significantly shorter in Type 1 diabetes patients. VDJ junctions sequenced from type 1 diabetes patients showed fewer insertions and more deletions.

This clone was observed a handful of times. Antigen: not known. The CDR3 extends over 15 amino acids. V shed 2 bases and J 2 bases; nucleotides not matched to a gene: 3. CDR1 SEHNR and CDR2 FQNEAQ come from the germline V gene (reference sequence). Every isolated RNA sample was fully reverse transcribed, so sequencing captured expressed TCRB transcripts. Samples of naive, central memory and regulatory T cells yielded a mean of approximately 3.9 million reads. The assay was immunoSEQ multiplex PCR, and TCRdb's table has in-frame clones only and misses some. The sample contains roughly 700,000 clones, roughly 13% of which appear only once.

Sequenced input: naive CD4+ T cells from blood. The source of this sequence is a young man with type 1 diabetes. The chain combines TRBV7-9 with TRBJ2-5, with 9 nucleotides matching TRBD2. DNA for the CDR3: TGTGCCAGCAGCTTAATTAGCGGGGGACAAGAGACCCAGTACTTC. Its protein is CASSLISGGQETQYF. Based on the CDR3 plus reference TRBV7-9 and TRBJ2-5, the full variable domain is DTGVSQNPRHKITKRGQNVTFRCDPISEHNRLYWYRQTLGQGPEFLTYFQNEAQLEKSRLLSDRFSAERPKGSFSTLEIQRTEQGDSAMYLCASSLISGGQETQYFGPGTRLLVL.